This TCR beta chain is from a study of cytomegalovirus exposure and HLA in healthy donors listed by TCRdb under 2017. Broadly, across the study: An earlier analysis of approximately 550 of the donors reported 250 to 350 Gb of sequence data and 100 million to 130 million unique TCR beta sequences from some 180 million T cells. The study aimed to test whether cataloging public T cell receptors could reveal signatures of past pathogen exposure. To study patterns of TCR occurrence, a later analysis re-analyzed previously published TCR beta repertoires from hundreds of donors and added high-resolution HLA genotyping. Several DR-DQ haplotypes were handled as single units for association and clustering, since linkage in the cohort was strong. Genome-wide SNP genotypes for about 65% of the roughly 670 donors were used in a later genetic analysis, which treated that subset as a discovery cohort. The study profiled the T cell repertoires of hundreds of subjects by immunosequencing and related them to cytomegalovirus serostatus. Both class I and class II loci were covered by HLA typing, at four-digit resolution. The later analysis used no new phenotypic data to find candidate immune exposures, relying instead on TCR beta sequences and their occurrence across donors. Donor age, sex, ethnicity and CMV serostatus were collected together with the repertoire data. All discovery cohort repertoires had been generated using a single sequencing platform. To decide whether each TCR beta V gene segment behaved as functional or pseudogenic, an earlier analysis of 587 of the donors relied on high-throughput TCR beta sequencing. Roughly 300 gigabases of sequencing data and approximately 91 million unique TCR sequences made up an early release that covered 500 to 700 HLA-typed donors. To predict cytomegalovirus infection status, the study combined high-throughput TCR immunosequencing, statistical association of individual TCRs with disease status, and machine learning. The number of donors typed differed by locus, with about 629-630 for A, B, C, DRB1 and DQB1, roughly 520 for DQA1, some 570 for DPA1, and 400 to 490 for DPB1. The genetic ancestry cluster associated with self-reported Caucasian donors included about four fifths of the roughly 410 genotyped donors. Along with the roughly 710-subject first cohort, a separate validation cohort of around 110 different subjects was used. Among roughly 370 genotyped donors of the cohort, an average of around 240,000 unique TCR beta nucleotide sequences were sequenced per donor, approximately 20% of them non-productive. Overall study outcomes, separate from this receptor: A few of the identified cytomegalovirus-associated TCR beta chains were confirmed in vitro to be specific for cytomegalovirus antigens. Strong co-occurrence of HLA alleles, especially DR and DQ, made assigning TCR associations to individual alleles difficult. According to a later analysis, most CMV-associated TCR beta chains appeared to be HLA-restricted, and the HLA associations seemed to be driven largely by CMV exposure. In a later genetic analysis, a missense DCLRE1C variant was associated with V-gene and J-gene trimming of TCR beta chains, and the association was replicated in an independent cohort. Because HLA typing was unavailable for some donors at each locus, only the typed subset was used in association tests. In a later genetic analysis, fewer N-insertions in productive TCRs were reported among donors in an Asian-associated ancestry cluster than the roughly 700-donor mean. Most TCR sequences were observed very rarely across donors, whereas some public TCRs were present in many individuals. A total of about 180 TCR beta chains were listed by the study as associated with cytomegalovirus. Around 16 rarely observed V segments, including chromosome 9 orphons, were excluded from the earlier analysis of some 590 of the donors because counts were too low. A later analysis found that TCR association rates varied across HLA loci, with DRB1 alleles showing the most associated TCRs and HLA-C alleles the fewest. In an earlier analysis of several hundred of the donors, most TCR beta V segments were observed in productive rearrangements about 90% or about 30% of the time, broadly matching IMGT annotations. According to the authors, the approach could potentially be generalized to other disease states and immunological phenotypes. Linkage disequilibrium might explain the correlated functional status among segregating V segments, but an unknown experimental factor could not be ruled out. CMV serostatus was the only immune exposure information available for the cohort. In both the original and validation cohorts, the classifier was reported to diagnose cytomegalovirus status with high specificity and sensitivity. Only TCR beta chains were sequenced in this cohort, and the absence of alpha or paired-chain data limited detectable features. A further reported finding was that TCR beta sequences accurately predicted the HLA-A and HLA-B alleles for most subjects in the first cohort. A cluster of highly shared sequence variants was judged likely to represent a technical artifact of the sequencing pipeline. In a later analysis, HLA-associated TCR beta chains showed more clonal expansion and lower generation probabilities than non-associated chains that were equally common. Sequencing depth was assumed to be roughly uniform across donors in the presence/absence analyses, though that assumption may not hold. Because the 87-base-pair reads could not distinguish some IMGT-functional V segments, including TRBV6-2 and TRBV6-3, those segments were excluded. Several of the top co-occurrence clusters appeared to be linked to parvovirus B19, influenza, CMV and Epstein-Barr virus, according to a later analysis. At a false discovery rate of 0.05, a later analysis linked roughly 17,000 TCR beta sequences to specific HLA alleles.

The CDR3 numbers 12 residues from cysteine through phenylalanine. Only the CDR3 portion is preserved as DNA: 36 bases, with reading frame beginning at the first base. CDR1 is given as SQVTM and CDR2 as ANQGSEA, both from the germline V gene. V loses 7 bases, J loses 2 bases, and the germline ends lie 10 bases apart. The cohort consisted of approximately 690 healthy bone marrow donors. At the time of sampling, every cohort member was nominally healthy, though immune exposures that went unrecorded were likely present. The donor was CMV seropositive and belonged to the group of around 300 seropositive cohort members. A peripheral blood sample was provided by each donor, and peripheral blood mononuclear cells were used for TCR beta sequencing. Genomic DNA was extracted from the blood cell samples with the Qiagen DNeasy Blood Extraction Kit. Library preparation employed the immunoSEQ multiplex PCR assay. A mixture of 60 forward primers for TCR Vbeta segments and 13 reverse primers for TCR Jbeta segments was used in the multiplex PCR. A multiplex PCR assay on genomic DNA amplified the CDR3 region of rearranged TCR beta genes. Amplified TCR beta libraries were sequenced as 87-base-pair reads on the Illumina HiSeq System. As for the authors' bioinformatics: A later analysis counted about 76 million unique TCR beta chains across the roughly 700 repertoires, and 10 million to 11 million of these chains were shared by at least two donors. Raw reads were error-corrected and collapsed into unique sequences with a nearest-neighbor algorithm that merged closely related sequences to remove PCR and sequencing errors. CDR3 sequences were aligned to IMGT reference sequences to assign V, D and J gene segments. For a sequence to be retained, a match of at least six nucleotides was required to both a V gene segment and a J gene segment. Rearrangements were classified as productive when the CDR3 lacked stop codons and remained in frame with V and J, and all other rearrangements were classified as non-productive. CDR3 was defined by IMGT convention, running from the second conserved V-encoded cysteine to the conserved J-encoded phenylalanine. The earlier analysis of about 530 of the donors excluded any sequence lacking an unambiguous match to a single V gene segment. In an earlier analysis of 587 of the donors, V segments were called functional above 56.7% productive rearrangements and were called segregating when the between-donor standard deviation exceeded 5%. To diagnose cytomegalovirus status from the catalog of TCR beta chain sequences, a statistical classification framework was built. In a later analysis, TCR nucleotide sequences were compared against IMGT/GENE-DB human TR gene sequences so that V and J genes could be assigned. Using the TCRdist pipeline, a later analysis assigned CDR3 sequences along with most-parsimonious VDJ recombination scenarios. In a later analysis, each TCR beta chain was defined by its CDR3 amino acid sequence together with its V-gene family, and reads lacking a unique V-gene family were excluded. To address suspected cross-contamination and a sequencing artifact, a later analysis removed some 620 highly shared, low-generation-probability nucleotide sequences. In a later analysis, a clonal expansion index for each public chain was calculated from normalized within-repertoire ranks of inferred template counts. A later analysis computed generation probabilities with a VDJ recombination model fitted to out-of-frame rearrangements, and checked the results against IGoR. Hypergeometric tests were used in a later analysis to score TCR-TCR, TCR-HLA and TCR-CMV co-occurrence, with a repertoire-size bias correction applied to the TCR pairs. In a later analysis, false discovery rates were estimated by permuting HLA or CMV assignments 20 times. In a later analysis, co-occurring TCRs were grouped with DBSCAN, and TCRdist sequence similarity was added when clustering was performed within HLA-allele-positive subsets. Repertoires with fewer than 30,000 or more than 120,000 public chains, plus five repertoires with anomalous nucleotide sharing, were excluded from co-occurrence clustering. Sourced from immuneACCESS, this table was stored by TCRdb with only in-frame sequences that have V and J called. A share of the clones is absent; for the studies checked, an unresolved V gene accounts for under half, and the remainder has no known explanation. V, J and clone size were drawn from that table, and D and trimming were deduced from the DNA. For this sample there are approximately 170,000 clones; around 80% appear just once. Of the sample, roughly 4.8% falls within the top ten clones.

A word on this clone: Its antigen is currently not known. Base qualities are not at hand, and no much larger clone is one base apart.

Sequenced: PBMCs. This receptor was identified in a woman between 50 and 59 years old in good health and CMV-seropositive. The sequence joins TRBV29-1 to TRBJ2-3; a weak D assignment points to TRBD1 (6 bases agree). The CDR3 is CSASGATDTQYF. Read as DNA, the sequence is TGCAGCGCCTCAGGGGCCACAGATACGCAGTATTTT.